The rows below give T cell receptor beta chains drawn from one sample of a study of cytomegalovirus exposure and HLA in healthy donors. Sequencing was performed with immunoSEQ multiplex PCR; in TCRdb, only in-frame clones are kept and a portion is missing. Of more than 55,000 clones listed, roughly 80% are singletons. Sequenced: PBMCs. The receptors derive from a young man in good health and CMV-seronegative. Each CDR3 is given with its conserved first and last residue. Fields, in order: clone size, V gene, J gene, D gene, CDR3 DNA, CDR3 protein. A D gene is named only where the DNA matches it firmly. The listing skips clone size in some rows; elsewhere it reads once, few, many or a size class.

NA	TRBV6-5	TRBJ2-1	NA	TGTGCCAGCAGTATCGGACACTACTACAATGAGCAGTTCTTC	CASSIGHYYNEQFF
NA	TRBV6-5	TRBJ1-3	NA	TGTGCCAGCAGTTACGGGACACCTGGAAACACCATATATTTT	CASSYGTPGNTIYF
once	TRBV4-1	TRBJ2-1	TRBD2	TGCGCCAGCAGCCAAGATAGCGGGGGAGGGTCCTACAATGAGCAGTTCTTC	CASSQDSGGGSYNEQFF
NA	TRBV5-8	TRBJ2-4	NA	TGTGCCAGCCTCAGGGGCCTAGCCAAAAACATTCAGTACTTC	CASLRGLAKNIQYF
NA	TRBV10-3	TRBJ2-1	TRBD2	TGTGCCATCAGTGGAAAAACTAGCGGGAGTTACAATGAGCAGTTCTTC	CAISGKTSGSYNEQFF
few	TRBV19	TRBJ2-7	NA	TGTGCCAGTGGGAGTCTTTACGAGCAGTACTTC	CASGSLYEQYF
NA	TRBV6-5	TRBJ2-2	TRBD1	TGTGCCAGCAGCCCGGGACAGGGGAACACCGGGGAGCTGTTTTTT	CASSPGQGNTGELFF
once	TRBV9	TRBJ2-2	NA	TGTGCCAGCAGCCTAGAGGAGGAGCGCACCGGGGAGCTGTTTTTT	CASSLEEERTGELFF
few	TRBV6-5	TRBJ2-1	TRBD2	TGTGCCAGCAAAAGAGGACTAGCCGGGAATGAGCAGTTCTTC	CASKRGLAGNEQFF
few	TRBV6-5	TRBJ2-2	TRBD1	TGTGCCAGCAGACGACAGGGCCTAGACACCGGGGAGCTGTTTTTT	CASRRQGLDTGELFF